A single sample is the source of the 30 T cell receptor beta chains below, sequenced in a study of cytomegalovirus exposure and HLA in healthy donors. Clones were read by immunoSEQ multiplex PCR, and TCRdb kept only the in-frame ones, dropping some. The data hold approximately 160,000 clones, with roughly 86% observed a single time. Sample: PBMCs. The receptors originated from a woman between 18 and 30 years old in good health and CMV-seropositive.

The chain links TRBV27 to TRBJ1-2; the match to TRBD1 covers 9 bases. Germline loops: CDR1 MNHEY, CDR2 SMNVEV (reference sequence). The CDR3 is 15 amino acids. V lost 6 bases to trimming and J lost 5 bases; unmatched junction nucleotides: 10. Here the CDR3 DNA reads TGTGCCAGCAGCCCTACACCGGGACAGGGATATGGCTACACCTTC. Encoded protein: CASSPTPGQGYGYTF.

Here the CDR3 reads CASSLKGLYEQYF. DNA of the CDR3: TGTGCCAGCAGTTTAAAGGGGCTTTACGAGCAGTACTTC. The V and J genes are TRBV28 and TRBJ2-7; tentatively, D is TRBD1 (5 bases). Germline assignment: CDR1 MDHEN and CDR2 SYDVKM. There are 13 residues in the CDR3. V lost 2 bases and J lost 4, with 9 bases in between.

V usage is TRBV5-4 and J usage is TRBJ2-7; a weak D match, TRBD2 (6 bases). Per the germline V gene, CDR1 is SGHNT and CDR2 is YYREEE (reference sequence). The V end was cut by 0 bases, the J end by 3 bases, with 13 bases between. This CDR3 is built from 15 residues. Here the CDR3 reads CASSLEASAGYEQYF. CDR3 nucleotides: TGTGCCAGCAGCTTGGAGGCTAGCGCAGGCTACGAGCAGTACTTC.

V gene TRBV9 combines with J gene TRBJ1-4; D is ambiguous. The CDR3 totals 17 residues. In germline, CDR1 is SGDLS, CDR2 YYNGEE. V was clipped by 1 base and J by 8 bases, with 21 bases between them. The CDR3 bases are TGTGCCAGCAGCGTAAGAAGGGTAAAAGGGAGTTGGGAAAAACTGTTTTTT. It specifies CASSVRRVKGSWEKLFF. Filled out from reference TRBV9 and TRBJ1-4, the complete variable domain reads DSGVTQTPKHLITATGQRVTLRCSPRSGDLSVYWYQQSLDQGLQFLIQYYNGEERAKGNILERFSAQQFPDLHSELNLSSLELGDSALYFCASSVRRVKGSWEKLFFGSGTQLSVL.

The V gene is TRBV6-6, the J gene TRBJ1-5; D unclear. V was clipped by 2 bases and J by 6 bases, with 14 bases between them. Germline CDR1 is MNHNY and CDR2 is SVGAGI (reference sequence). The CDR3 runs to 15 residues. Here the CDR3 reads CASSYGGSVAQPQHF. The DNA for the CDR3 is TGTGCCAGCAGTTACGGCGGTTCGGTGGCTCAGCCCCAGCATTTT.

V usage is TRBV11-2 and J usage is TRBJ2-1; tentatively, D is TRBD2 (6 bases). V lost 2 bases to trimming and J lost 3 bases, with 14 bases between them. Germline lookup yields CDR1 SGHAT and CDR2 FQNNGV. The CDR3 length is 16 residues. CDR3 DNA sequence: TGTGCCAGCAGCTTAACGGCGGGATCGGACTACAATGAGCAGTTCTTC. Translating gives CASSLTAGSDYNEQFF.

This clone was counted a few times. The chain joins TRBV4-3 to TRBJ2-1; 14 bases are shared with TRBD2. Germline lookup yields CDR1 LGHNA and CDR2 YSLEER. This CDR3 comprises 16 residues. V lost 4 bases to trimming and J lost 7 bases; unmatched junction nucleotides: 6. CDR3 sequence: CASSPGLAGEGNEQFF. DNA for the CDR3: TGCGCCAGCAGCCCGGGACTAGCGGGAGAAGGGAATGAGCAGTTCTTC.

This clone was found a few times. J is TRBJ2-7 and V is TRBV25-1; D not resolved. This CDR3 spans 11 amino acids. Trimming pared 4 bases from V and 3 bases from J, leaving 4 bases between. The germline gives CDR1 MGHDK, CDR2 SYGVNS. In nucleotides, the CDR3 is TGTGCCAGCAGTGCCAGCTACGAGCAGTACTTC. Translating it yields CASSASYEQYF.

The CDR3 DNA follows: TGTGCCTGGAGCAGAACGACAGGGTACGAGCAGTACTTC. Amino acid sequence: CAWSRTTGYEQYF. This chain uses TRBV30 with TRBJ2-7; 7 bases are a match to TRBD1. Germline values: CDR1 GTSNPN, CDR2 SVGIG (reference sequence). The CDR3 has 13 amino acids. The V and J ends lost 3 bases and 4 bases, in that order; junction bases with no gene match: 6.

This chain links TRBV12-5 with TRBJ2-3, with 9 bases that match TRBD1. CDR1 and CDR2 from the germline V gene are LGHNT and FRNRAP. The ends lost 7 bases at V and 0 bases at J; junction bases unmatched: 11. This CDR3 comprises 17 residues. The CDR3 region is CASEGLPGQGSTDTQYF. As DNA, the CDR3 is TGTGCTAGTGAGGGACTACCCGGACAGGGGAGCACAGATACGCAGTATTTT.

The chain recombines TRBV7-8 with TRBJ1-1; D remains ambiguous. The CDR3 length is 14 residues. Between the trimmed V and J ends, which lost 1 base and 0 bases, there was a span of 6 bases. Germline V lookup: CDR1 SGHVS, CDR2 FQNEAQ. CDR3 DNA sequence: TGTGCCAGCAGCTTAGACAGACTGAACACTGAAGCTTTCTTT. It is translated as CASSLDRLNTEAFF.

The chain has TRBV7-9 and TRBJ2-7; tentatively, D is TRBD1 (6 bases). The CDR3 totals 14 residues. Germline-derived CDR1 and CDR2 are SEHNR and FQNEAQ (reference sequence). V was pared by 5 bases and J by 3 bases, with 14 bases between. As DNA, the CDR3 is TGTGCCAGCAGCCGCCCGGGACAAGTCTACGAGCAGTACTTC. It specifies CASSRPGQVYEQYF.

The J gene is TRBJ2-3, the V gene TRBV5-4; no definite D call. The CDR3 is 16 amino acids. V dropped 2 bases and J dropped 2 bases, with 15 bases sitting between them. Looked up from germline, CDR1 is SGHNT and CDR2 is YYREEE (reference sequence). The CDR3 loop is CASSFTLNPDTDTQYF. The CDR3 DNA reads TGTGCCAGCAGCTTCACCCTTAACCCAGACACAGATACGCAGTATTTT.

CDR3 in DNA: TGCGCCAGCAGCTTGGATCTTCAGTTGAACACTGAAGCTTTCTTT. Its translation is CASSLDLQLNTEAFF. The chain employs TRBV5-1 and TRBJ1-1; D not certain. This CDR3 region has 15 residues. Germline assignment: CDR1 SGHRS and CDR2 YFSETQ. V was cut by 0 bases and J by 0 bases, with 9 bases left in between.

The chain combines TRBV20-1 with TRBJ2-5; D uncertain. From germline, CDR1 is DFQATT and CDR2 SNEGSKA (reference sequence). The CDR3 runs to 11 residues. The V and J ends lost 8 bases and 5 bases respectively, with 12 bases between them. This CDR3 is CSTTVGETQYF. CDR3 nucleotide sequence: TGCAGTACGACTGTCGGGGAGACCCAGTACTTC.

The chain is built from TRBV5-4 and TRBJ2-1, with D perhaps matching TRBD2 (5 bases). V dropped 4 bases and J dropped 7 bases, with 12 bases sitting between them. The CDR3 consists of 13 residues. Germline V gene lookup returns CDR1 SGHNT and CDR2 YYREEE (reference sequence). The CDR3 protein is CASSQGSKNEQFF. CDR3 bases: TGTGCCAGCAGCCAAGGGAGTAAAAATGAGCAGTTCTTC.

This clone was recorded only once. The V call is TRBV28, the J call TRBJ2-1; 12 positions agree with TRBD2. In germline, CDR1 is MDHEN, CDR2 SYDVKM. CDR3 length equals 14 residues. V shed 7 bases and J 13 bases; nucleotides not matched to a gene: 11. DNA for the CDR3: TGTGCCAGCATTCAGACTAGCGGGGGCCGTTACCAGTTCTTC. Translated, it gives CASIQTSGGRYQFF.

This chain uses TRBV11-2 with TRBJ2-7, with D tentatively TRBD1 (6 bases). The CDR3 is 12 amino acids. The germline V gene encodes CDR1 SGHAT and CDR2 FQNNGV. The germline V and J ends were trimmed by 5 bases and 6 bases, with 11 bases remaining between them. DNA for the CDR3: TGTGCCAGCAGCGTACAGGGCCGCGAGCAGTACTTC. Translated, it gives CASSVQGREQYF.

This rearrangement joins TRBV18 to TRBJ2-7; unclear D gene. The CDR3 consists of 14 residues. Germline loops: CDR1 KGHSH, CDR2 LQKENI. The V and J ends lost 0 bases and 4 bases respectively, with 10 bases between them. The CDR3 DNA is TGTGCCAGCTCACCACCGGCACGTTGGTACGAGCAGTACTTC. Protein sequence: CASSPPARWYEQYF.

The gene calls are TRBV7-9 and TRBJ2-6, with D unresolved. V was trimmed by 1 base and J by 2 bases, leaving 9 bases between them. Germline-derived CDR1 and CDR2 are SEHNR and FQNEAQ (reference sequence). This CDR3 is built from 16 residues. CDR3 DNA: TGTGCCAGCAGCTTAGTTGCCCCTACTGGGGCCAACGTCCTGACTTTC. This encodes CASSLVAPTGANVLTF.

The genes are TRBV6-5 and TRBJ2-4, with 7 bases identical to TRBD2. CDR3 length: 12 amino acids. V shed 5 bases and J 5 bases; nucleotides not matched to a gene: 0. Germline CDR1 and CDR2: MNHEY and SVGAGI. CDR3 sequence: CASSGGENIQYF. CDR3 bases: TGTGCCAGCAGTGGGGGGGAAAACATTCAGTACTTC.

The chain has TRBV7-9 and TRBJ1-5, with 7 bases fitting TRBD1. Germline CDR1 and CDR2: SEHNR and FQNEAQ (reference sequence). Trimming at V came to 5 bases and at J to 4 bases, leaving 5 bases not matched to a gene. CDR3 size: 14 residues. For the CDR3, the DNA is TGTGCCAGCAGCCTAACAGGGGCTAATCAGCCCCAGCATTTT. Its protein product is CASSLTGANQPQHF.

V is TRBV5-1 and J is TRBJ1-1; perhaps TRBD1 as D (6 bases). The CDR3 has 15 amino acids. Germline values: CDR1 SGHRS, CDR2 YFSETQ. V was pared by 4 bases and J by 4 bases, with 17 bases between. The CDR3 protein is CASSNIQGDLTEAFF. In DNA form, the CDR3 reads TGCGCCAGCAGCAACATACAGGGAGACCTCACTGAAGCTTTCTTT. The variable domain in full, completed from reference TRBV5-1 and TRBJ1-1, reads KAGVTQTPRYLIKTRGQQVTLSCSPISGHRSVSWYQQTPGQGLQFLFEYFSETQRNKGNFPGRFSGRQFSNSRSEMNVSTLELGDSALYLCASSNIQGDLTEAFFGQGTRLTVV.

V gene TRBV6-4 combines with J gene TRBJ2-1; 9 positions match TRBD1. V lost 3 bases, J lost 1 base, and 1 base stayed unmatched. CDR1 MRHNA and CDR2 SNTAGT come from the germline V gene. The CDR3 sequence is 15 residues long. CDR3 nucleotide sequence: TGTGCCAGCAGTGAGGGGACAGGGTCCTACAATGAGCAGTTCTTC. It encodes CASSEGTGSYNEQFF.

This chain joins TRBV5-6 and TRBJ1-4; TRBD1 might be the D (6 bases). This CDR3 is built from 15 residues. Deletions cut 2 bases from V and 7 bases from J, with 15 bases between. CDR1 is SGHDT and CDR2 is YYEEEE in the germline V gene. In nucleotides, the CDR3 is TGTGCCAGCAGCTTCTTACAGGGTTTTTCTGAAAAACTGTTTTTT. It encodes CASSFLQGFSEKLFF.

J is TRBJ2-5 and V is TRBV27; D is possibly TRBD2 (6 bases). The CDR3 length is 13 residues. V lost 4 bases, J lost 5 bases, and 11 bases lay in between. CDR1 MNHEY and CDR2 SMNVEV come from the germline V gene (reference sequence). The CDR3 sequence: CASSSGVMETQYF. The CDR3 DNA sequence: TGTGCCAGCAGTTCGGGGGTTATGGAGACCCAGTACTTC.

The rearrangement joins TRBV2 to TRBJ1-5; possibly TRBD1 for D (6 bases). V was clipped by 6 bases and J by 0 bases, with 12 bases between them. CDR1 and CDR2 (germline): SNHLY, FYNNEI. CDR3 length: 15 residues. CDR3 sequence (DNA): TGTGCCAGCAGGGGGGCAGTCTATAGCAATCAGCCCCAGCATTTT. It specifies CASRGAVYSNQPQHF.

This chain uses TRBV6-1 with TRBJ2-3, with 8 bases identical to TRBD2. Germline CDR1 and CDR2: MNHNS and SASEGT. The CDR3 contains 16 residues. J was trimmed by 3 bases and V by 4 bases; bases with no gene match: 9. CDR3 protein: CASSAIAGKSTDTQYF. Here the CDR3 DNA reads TGTGCCAGCAGTGCAATAGCGGGGAAGTCTACAGATACGCAGTATTTT.

The chain joins TRBV13 to TRBJ2-1; TRBD1 is a possible D gene (5 bases). CDR1 PRHDT and CDR2 FYEKMQ come from the germline V gene (reference sequence). This CDR3 spans 14 amino acids. Trimming left V 5 bases short and J 7 bases short, with 15 bases between. The CDR3 sequence: CASSETGRWNEQFF. The CDR3 DNA reads TGTGCCAGCAGCGAAACAGGTAGATGGAATGAGCAGTTCTTC.

The chain couples TRBV6-4 to TRBJ2-3; D remains ambiguous. V was pared by 2 bases and J by 0 bases, with 3 bases between. Germline V gives CDR1 MRHNA, CDR2 SNTAGT. This CDR3 contains 13 residues. The CDR3 DNA reads as TGTGCCAGCAGTGACGGCAGCACAGATACGCAGTATTTT. Amino acids: CASSDGSTDTQYF.